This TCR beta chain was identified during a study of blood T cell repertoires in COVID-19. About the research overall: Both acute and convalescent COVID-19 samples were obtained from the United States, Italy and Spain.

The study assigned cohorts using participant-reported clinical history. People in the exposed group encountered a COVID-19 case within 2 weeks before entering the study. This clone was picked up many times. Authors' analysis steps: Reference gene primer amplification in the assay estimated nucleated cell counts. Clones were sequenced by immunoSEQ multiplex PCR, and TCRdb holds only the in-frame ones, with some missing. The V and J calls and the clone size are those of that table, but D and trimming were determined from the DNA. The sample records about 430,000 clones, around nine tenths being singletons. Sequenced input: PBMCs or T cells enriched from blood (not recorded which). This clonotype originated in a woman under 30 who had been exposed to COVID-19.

CDR3: CASSEQGAKSPLHF. The CDR3 DNA sequence: TGTGCCAGCAGCGAACAGGGGGCGAAATCACCCCTCCACTTT. The chain carries TRBV9 and TRBJ1-6; 9 bases map to TRBD1. Germline loops: CDR1 SGDLS, CDR2 YYNGEE. The CDR3 length is 14 residues. J gave up 10 bases and V 3 bases, and 5 bases lay outside the gene matches.